This entry is about one T cell receptor beta chain. Clones were sequenced by immunoSEQ multiplex PCR, and TCRdb holds only the in-frame ones, with some missing. The data hold tens of thousands of clones, with around 90% observed a single time. Stated time point: pretreatment peripheral blood. This sample was taken from a study of PD-L1 blockade in urothelial cancer. The wider study: Blood was tested 3 weeks (second dose) and 6 weeks into treatment. Among blood samples, the median T cell count was around 150,000.

The CDR3 loop spans 15 amino acids. Trimming at V came to 4 bases and at J to 1 base, leaving 5 bases not matched to a gene. Germline CDR1 SGHDT, CDR2 YYEEEE. This receptor was taken from a man in his sixties with urothelial cancer. Here the sequenced sample was PBMCs, taken around atezolizumab (anti-PD-L1) treatment. V is TRBV5-6 and J is TRBJ1-5, with 7 bases identical to TRBD1. The CDR3, as DNA: TGTGCCAGCAGCCATGCAGGGGGAAGCAATCAGCCCCAGCATTTT. Translating it yields CASSHAGGSNQPQHF.